Listed below are T cell receptor beta chains from one sample, sequenced in a study of chemoradiotherapy in HPV16-positive cancers. Measured with immunoSEQ multiplex PCR; TCRdb has only the in-frame clones, and not every one. The table includes some 11,000 clones, around 70% detected once. Collection of the sample occurred from a patient who underwent chemoradiotherapy. The receptor source for this set is a human donor with HPV-associated anogenital cancer. The CDR3 runs from the conserved cysteine through the conserved F or W. The D gene is left open where the match is weak. Size tells how often a clone was seen (once, few, many) or the class of an expanded clone, and some rows leave it out.

J | D | V | size | CDR3 | DNA
TRBJ1-2 | . | TRBV19 | . | CASSWTVLWMTF | TGTGCCAGTAGTTGGACGGTTCTATGGATGACCTTC
TRBJ1-4 | . | TRBV27 | . | CASSKGMQGRRGNEKLFF | TGTGCCAGCAGTAAGGGGATGCAGGGTCGGCGGGGTAATGAAAAACTGTTTTTT
TRBJ2-7 | . | TRBV9 | . | CASSVDPRDHEQYF | TGTGCCAGCAGCGTAGATCCCAGGGACCACGAGCAGTACTTC
TRBJ1-4 | . | TRBV18 | . | CASSRGAGNEKLFF | TGTGCCAGCTCACGGGGGGCCGGGAATGAAAAACTGTTTTTT
TRBJ2-1 | . | TRBV9 | . | CASSSGPYNEQFF | TGTGCCAGCAGCTCAGGGCCCTACAATGAGCAGTTCTTC
TRBJ1-1 | . | TRBV5-1 | . | CASSLGVMNTEAFF | TGCGCCAGCAGCTTGGGAGTGATGAACACTGAAGCTTTCTTT
TRBJ2-6 | . | TRBV5-6 | . | CASSYTGTGANVLTF | TGTGCCAGCAGCTATACAGGGACTGGGGCCAACGTCCTGACTTTC
TRBJ2-7 | TRBD2 | TRBV5-4 | . | CASSSRTSGGHPYEQYF | TGTGCCAGCAGCTCACGGACTAGCGGGGGACATCCCTACGAGCAGTACTTC
TRBJ2-7 | TRBD1 | TRBV7-6 | few | CASSSRDRGLTGEQYF | TGTGCCAGCAGCTCCCGGGACAGGGGTTTAACTGGCGAGCAGTACTTC
TRBJ2-3 | . | TRBV5-4 | . | CASSLWGGSTDTQYF | TGTGCCAGCAGCTTGTGGGGCGGGAGCACAGATACGCAGTATTTT
TRBJ2-7 | . | TRBV5-5 | . | CASSLGGLSSYEQYF | TGTGCCAGCAGCTTGGGAGGGTTAAGCTCCTACGAGCAGTACTTC
TRBJ2-7 | TRBD1 | TRBV28 | . | CASRAGQGAHEQYF | TGTGCCAGCAGAGCGGGACAGGGCGCCCACGAGCAGTACTTC
TRBJ2-1 | . | TRBV6-1 | few | CASSAETRYEQFF | TGTGCCAGCAGTGCTGAGACTAGGTATGAGCAGTTCTTC
TRBJ1-1 | . | TRBV11-3 | . | CASSLITSSEAFF | TGTGCCAGCAGCTTAATTACAAGCAGTGAAGCTTTCTTT
TRBJ2-1 | TRBD2 | TRBV19 | . | CASRGGGAGAVNEQFF | TGTGCCAGTAGGGGGGGCGGAGCGGGAGCGGTCAATGAGCAGTTCTTC
TRBJ2-1 | . | TRBV28 | . | CASSPLASEQFF | TGTGCCAGCAGCCCTCTAGCGTCGGAGCAGTTCTTC
TRBJ2-7 | . | TRBV14 | . | CASSQVQGHEQYF | TGTGCCAGCAGCCAAGTCCAGGGCCACGAGCAGTACTTC
TRBJ1-5 | . | TRBV10-3 | . | CAATEGYSNQPQHF | TGTGCCGCTACAGAGGGGTATAGCAATCAGCCCCAGCATTTT
TRBJ2-1 | TRBD1 | TRBV7-2 | . | CASSLGDRGNEQFF | TGTGCCAGCAGCTTAGGGGACAGGGGTAATGAGCAGTTCTTC
TRBJ1-3 | . | TRBV5-1 | few | CASSSDPAQLSGNTIYF | TGCGCCAGCAGCTCCGACCCCGCTCAGCTCTCTGGAAACACCATATATTTT
TRBJ1-1 | . | TRBV18 | . | CASSLLGQLNTEAFF | TGTGCCAGCTCACTCCTCGGACAGCTGAACACTGAAGCTTTCTTT
TRBJ1-5 | . | TRBV28 | . | CASSLRRVSGNQPQHF | TGTGCCAGCAGTCTCCGAAGGGTATCTGGCAATCAGCCCCAGCATTTT
TRBJ2-5 | . | TRBV7-3 | . | CASSLTDTAGETQYF | TGTGCCAGCAGCTTAACAGACACGGCAGGCGAGACCCAGTACTTC
TRBJ2-3 | . | TRBV7-3 | . | CASSTGTFTDTQYF | TGTGCCAGCAGTACCGGGACTTTCACAGATACGCAGTATTTT
TRBJ1-1 | . | TRBV7-9 | few | CASSKDTSVSEAFF | TGTGCCAGCAGTAAGGACACGTCAGTCTCTGAAGCTTTCTTT
TRBJ2-5 | . | TRBV28 | . | CASSMGGVETQYF | TGTGCCAGCTCCATGGGGGGAGTGGAGACCCAGTACTTC
TRBJ2-7 | . | TRBV11-3 | once | CASSPRAYEQYF | TGTGCCAGCAGCCCCCGGGCCTACGAGCAGTACTTC
TRBJ2-1 | TRBD2 | TRBV6-4 | . | CASSESTSGGDEQFF | TGTGCCAGCAGTGAATCTACTAGCGGGGGTGATGAGCAGTTCTTC
TRBJ1-1 | . | TRBV15 | few | CATSTRATGNTEAFF | TGTGCCACCAGCACACGGGCCACAGGGAACACTGAAGCTTTCTTT
TRBJ1-1 | . | TRBV25-1 | . | CASSALDSWGTEAFF | TGTGCCAGCAGTGCGCTGGACAGCTGGGGAACTGAAGCTTTCTTT
TRBJ2-7 | TRBD1 | TRBV28 | . | CASRHIPGQGPGVGYEQYF | TGTGCCAGCAGACACATTCCGGGACAGGGCCCTGGGGTGGGTTACGAGCAGTACTTC